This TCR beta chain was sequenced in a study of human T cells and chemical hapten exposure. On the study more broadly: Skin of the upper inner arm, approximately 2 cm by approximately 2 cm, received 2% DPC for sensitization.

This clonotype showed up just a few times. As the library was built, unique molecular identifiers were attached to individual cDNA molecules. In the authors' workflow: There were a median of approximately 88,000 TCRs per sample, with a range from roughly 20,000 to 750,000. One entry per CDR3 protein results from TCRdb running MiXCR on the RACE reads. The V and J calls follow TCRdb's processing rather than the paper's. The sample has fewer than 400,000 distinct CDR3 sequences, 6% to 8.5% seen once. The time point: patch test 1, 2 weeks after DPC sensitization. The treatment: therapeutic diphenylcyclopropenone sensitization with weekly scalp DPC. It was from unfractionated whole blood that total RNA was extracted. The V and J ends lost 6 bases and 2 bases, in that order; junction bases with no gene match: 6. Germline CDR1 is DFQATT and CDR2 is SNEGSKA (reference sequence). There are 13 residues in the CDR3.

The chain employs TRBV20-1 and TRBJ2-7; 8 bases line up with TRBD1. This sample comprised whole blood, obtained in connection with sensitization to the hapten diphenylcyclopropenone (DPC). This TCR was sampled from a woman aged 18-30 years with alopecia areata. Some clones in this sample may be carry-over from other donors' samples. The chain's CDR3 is CSAGTGTTYEQYF. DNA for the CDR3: TGCAGTGCCGGGACAGGTACCACCTACGAGCAGTACTTC.